This T cell receptor (beta chain) was identified in a study of blood T cell repertoires in COVID-19. Germline assignment: CDR1 SNHLY and CDR2 FYNNEI. The CDR3 is made up of 14 amino acids. Between the trimmed V and J ends, which lost 1 base and 0 bases, there was a span of 4 bases. Authors' methods: The assay estimated nucleated cells by amplifying reference gene primers. TCRdb's table, derived via immunoSEQ multiplex PCR, lists solely in-frame clones and lacks some. That table furnishes V, J and clone size, whereas the DNA furnished D and trimming. The sample has fewer than 300,000 clones, about 90% seen once; the top ten hold under 3%.

Material: peripheral blood. The clonotype originates from a person aged 18-35 years with COVID-19, enrolled during active disease. V gene TRBV2 combines with J gene TRBJ1-5; the D is unclear. The CDR3 loop is CASSEGYSNQPQHF. As DNA, the CDR3 is TGTGCCAGCAGTGAAGGCTATAGCAATCAGCCCCAGCATTTT. The variable domain in full, with the rest retrieved from reference TRBV2 and TRBJ1-5, is EPEVTQTPSHQVTQMGQEVILRCVPISNHLYFYWYRQILGQKVEFLVSFYNNEISEKSEIFDDQFSVERPDGSNFTLKIRSTKLEDSAMYFCASSEGYSNQPQHFGDGTRLSIL.